This entry concerns a single T cell receptor (beta chain). Its antigen is unidentified. CDR1 SGHRS and CDR2 YFSETQ come from the germline V gene. The CDR3 has 16 residues. V was shortened by 0 bases and J by 2 bases, with 12 bases between the two germline ends. This record belongs to a study of post-analysis software for immune sequencing data. Turning to the study itself: Clinical courses comprised relapsing-remitting, secondary progressive and progressive-relapsing multiple sclerosis.

Every TCR beta cDNA library bore unique molecular identifiers. Yield was 500,000 or so cDNA molecules from around 1 to 9.1 million T cells. Each CDR3 protein is one row after TCRdb ran MiXCR on the PCR reads. The sample holds about half a million distinct CDR3 sequences; around a third are singletons and the top ten take approximately 6%. Findings and caveats of the study: Significantly lower normalized Chao1 diversity was seen in multiple sclerosis patients than in controls. Those samples that were prepared in the same batch co-clustered strongly by F measure. Four to six TRBV segments were significantly more frequent in patients than in controls. TRBV5-6, TRBV5-1 and TRBV20-1 were among these segments.

This clonotype was sampled from a girl aged 2 to 17 with multiple sclerosis. Sequencing was carried out using blood. The V call is TRBV5-1, the J call TRBJ1-5, with no clear D. CDR3 in amino acids: CASSLAGGQGNQPQHF. CDR3 DNA: TGCGCCAGCAGCTTGGCCGGTGGGCAGGGCAATCAGCCCCAGCATTTT.